The rows below give T cell receptor beta chains drawn from one sample of a study of shared clonotypes between healthy human individuals. Profiled with immunoSEQ multiplex PCR; TCRdb holds only in-frame clones, not every one. The data show around 2.1 million clones, 85% to 95% seen once. Sequencing was carried out using naive CD8+ T cells from PBMCs. The receptors were gathered from a man aged 18 to 30 in good health. Some clones in this sample may be carry-over from other donors' samples. CDR3s include the opening cysteine and the closing phenylalanine or tryptophan. The D gene is left open where the match is weak. Some rows mark clone size as missing; the rest say once, few, many or name a class of expanded clone.

TRBV4-3	NA	TRBJ1-1	NA	TGCGCCAGCAGCCAAGGGCACCCTGAGGCCCTGAACACTGAAGCTTTCTTT	CASSQGHPEALNTEAFF
TRBV27	NA	TRBJ2-7	NA	TGTGCCAGCAGTTTAATAGACCGCTCCTACGAGCAGTACTTC	CASSLIDRSYEQYF
TRBV11-2	NA	TRBJ2-1	NA	TGTGCCAGCAGCTTTTTGTCTGAGATCAATGAGCAGTTCTTC	CASSFLSEINEQFF
TRBV25-1	NA	TRBJ2-7	NA	TGTGCCAGCAGTAGGCAGGGGCGCGAGCAGTACTTC	CASSRQGREQYF
TRBV29-1	NA	TRBJ2-2	NA	TGCAGCGGGGTAAAGAACACCGGGGAGCTGTTTTTT	CSGVKNTGELFF
TRBV27	NA	TRBJ2-1	NA	TGTGCCAGCAGTTCCCGGACGGAGTCCATCGGGGGTGAGCAGTTCTTC	CASSSRTESIGGEQFF
TRBV6-5	once	TRBJ1-1	NA	TGTGCCAGCAGTTACTTAAGAGAGCGAACTGAAGCTTTCTTT	CASSYLRERTEAFF
TRBV28	once	TRBJ2-1	TRBD2	TGTGCCAGCAGTTTGAGCCGCGGGAGGGCCAGGGGGTTTAACAATGAGCAGTTCTTC	CASSLSRGRARGFNNEQFF
TRBV5-1	NA	TRBJ2-1	TRBD2	TGCGCCAGCAGCTCCAGACAGGGACTAGCGGGAAGTGAGCAGTTCTTC	CASSSRQGLAGSEQFF
TRBV28	NA	TRBJ2-1	NA	TGTGCCAGCAGGCCGACAGGGGAGGGGACCTACAATGAGCAGTTCTTC	CASRPTGEGTYNEQFF
TRBV6-5	NA	TRBJ2-7	NA	TGTGCCACCCATTCCTCGGTCGACGAGCAGTACTTC	CATHSSVDEQYF
TRBV4-1	NA	TRBJ2-1	NA	TGCGCCAGCAGCCTCAGGGGCCATGAGCAGTTCTTC	CASSLRGHEQFF
TRBV27	NA	TRBJ2-5	TRBD2	TGTGCCAGCAGTTTTTATGGGCTAGCGGGAGTAGAGACCCAGTACTTC	CASSFYGLAGVETQYF
TRBV30	NA	TRBJ1-2	NA	TGTGCCTGGAGTAGGCGGGGACCTAACTATGGCTACACCTTC	CAWSRRGPNYGYTF
TRBV13	NA	TRBJ1-1	NA	TGTGCCAGCAGCTCTTGGGGGCAGACTGAAGCTTTCTTT	CASSSWGQTEAFF
TRBV6-4	NA	TRBJ2-2	TRBD2	TGTGCCAGCAGTGATCTAGCGGGCGCGAACACCGGGGAGCTGTTTTTT	CASSDLAGANTGELFF
TRBV10-3	NA	TRBJ1-1	NA	TGTGCCATCAGTGAGGACAGCAAGAACACTGAAGCTTTCTTT	CAISEDSKNTEAFF
TRBV7-6	NA	TRBJ2-5	NA	TGTGCCAGCAGCCCGGTCTTAGGCTACAGGGACGAGACCCAGTACTTC	CASSPVLGYRDETQYF
TRBV10-3	NA	TRBJ2-7	TRBD2	TGTGCCATCAGTGAGCCAGGGACTACTGCCTACGAGCAGTACTTC	CAISEPGTTAYEQYF
TRBV6-1	NA	TRBJ2-7	TRBD1	TGTGCCATCCAGCAGGGGGTAAACTACGAGCAGTACTTC	CAIQQGVNYEQYF
TRBV6-5	NA	TRBJ1-2	NA	TGTGCCAGCAGTTTCCGGGAAAGCTATGGCTACACCTTC	CASSFRESYGYTF
TRBV29-1	NA	TRBJ2-1	TRBD1	TGCAGCGTTGAACAGACCGGGACAGGGGTCTATGAGCAGTTCTTC	CSVEQTGTGVYEQFF
TRBV5-1	once	TRBJ1-2	TRBD1	TGCGCCAGCAGCGCGGAATTGGACAGGTTTAACTATGGCTACACCTTC	CASSAELDRFNYGYTF
TRBV28	NA	TRBJ2-2	NA	TGTGCCAGCAGTCCGAGCCTGCAGACAGAGAACACCGGGGAGCTGTTTTTT	CASSPSLQTENTGELFF
TRBV6-6	NA	TRBJ1-3	NA	TGTGCCAGCAGTTATACCACTATGGGCACTGGAAACACCATATATTTT	CASSYTTMGTGNTIYF
TRBV30	NA	TRBJ1-1	TRBD1	TGTGCCTCACCACCGGGAACAGGGGCAGAGGGTGAAGCTTTCTTT	CASPPGTGAEGEAFF
TRBV27	NA	TRBJ1-4	NA	TGTGCCAGCAGTTCCCTCAGGGGCGCCGGGGCTAATGAAAAACTGTTTTTT	CASSSLRGAGANEKLFF
TRBV18	NA	TRBJ1-5	NA	TGTGCCAGCTCACCACCGGCGGTAAATCAGCCCCAGCATTTT	CASSPPAVNQPQHF
TRBV5-4	NA	TRBJ2-1	TRBD2	TGTGCCAGCAGCTTGATTAGCGGGACTGAGCAGTTCTTC	CASSLISGTEQFF
TRBV6-6	NA	TRBJ2-7	NA	TGTGCCAGCCAAGACGGATCCTACGAGCAGTACTTC	CASQDGSYEQYF
TRBV28	NA	TRBJ2-7	TRBD1	TGTGCCAGCAGTTTCCGGGACAGGGTGACCTCCTCCTACGAGCAGTACTTC	CASSFRDRVTSSYEQYF
TRBV27	NA	TRBJ2-7	NA	TGTGCCAGCAGTTGGGCCGGAACCTACGAGCAGTACTTC	CASSWAGTYEQYF
TRBV27	NA	TRBJ2-2	NA	TGTGCCAGCAGTTCCCGATTGGCCAGGACTCGAACTAACACCGGGGAGCTGTTTTTT	CASSSRLARTRTNTGELFF
TRBV2	NA	TRBJ2-3	NA	TGTGCCAGCAGTGAGGGCAGGATGGACACAGATACGCAGTATTTT	CASSEGRMDTDTQYF
TRBV28	NA	TRBJ2-1	TRBD2	TGTGCCAGCAGTTATGAAGTCGGGAGGGTCTCCTACAATGAGCAGTTCTTC	CASSYEVGRVSYNEQFF
TRBV11-2	NA	TRBJ1-4	NA	TGTGCCAGCAGCTTAGTTGCCCTCTACCAGGGGCTTAATGAAAAACTGTTTTTT	CASSLVALYQGLNEKLFF
TRBV4-1	NA	TRBJ2-1	TRBD2	TGCGCCAGCAGCCAAGGAAATTTGGGCGGGGGTTTCCCCCAGGAGCAGTTCTTC	CASSQGNLGGGFPQEQFF
TRBV6-6	NA	TRBJ2-7	NA	TGTGCCAGCAGTGGCTGGGAGTCGAGCTCCTACGAGCAGTACTTC	CASSGWESSSYEQYF
TRBV7-6	NA	TRBJ2-1	TRBD1	TGTGCCAGCAGCCGGACAGGGTACAATGAGCAGTTCTTC	CASSRTGYNEQFF
TRBV9	NA	TRBJ2-1	NA	TGTGCCAGCAGCGTAGCAGTCCTAGGTGGCAATGAGCAGTTCTTC	CASSVAVLGGNEQFF
TRBV7-2	NA	TRBJ2-3	NA	TGTGCCAGCAGCTTAGGGCGGGGTGGGGCCTACACAGATACGCAGTATTTT	CASSLGRGGAYTDTQYF
TRBV7-9	NA	TRBJ2-7	NA	TGTGCCAGCAGCTTTGCCCATCGGGTATACGAGCAGTACTTC	CASSFAHRVYEQYF
TRBV27	NA	TRBJ2-7	TRBD2	TGTGCCAGCAGTTTATCGCGCACGGGACTAGTCGACGAGCAGTACTTC	CASSLSRTGLVDEQYF
TRBV29-1	NA	TRBJ2-5	TRBD1	TGCAGCGTTGAGGGGGGGACAGGGGATTGGGAGACCCAGTACTTC	CSVEGGTGDWETQYF
TRBV7-9	NA	TRBJ2-5	NA	TGTGCCAGCAGCTTAGTACGGGTCAGGGGCCAAGAGACCCAGTACTTC	CASSLVRVRGQETQYF
TRBV10-1	NA	TRBJ1-1	NA	TGCGCCAGCAGTGAGTCGCTCTGGAGTCCTGAAGCTTTCTTT	CASSESLWSPEAFF